This TCR beta chain emerged from a study of monozygotic twins with inflammatory bowel disease. On this clonotype: The target antigen is unknown.

CDR1 is KGHDR and CDR2 is SFDVKD in the germline V gene. The CDR3 covers 15 residues. Notes on the study in general: IBD patients shared fewer clonotypes with other individuals than healthy twins, especially patients with disease activity signs.

Per TCR library, roughly 3,500 ng of total RNA was used. Two nested PCRs, of approximately 16 and 10 cycles, processed TCRalpha and TCRbeta cDNA. One entry per CDR3 protein, without DNA, is what TCRdb gives after re-calling the 5' RACE reads. This table holds a few hundred thousand distinct CDR3 sequences. Sequencing was performed on blood. The chain has TRBV24-1 and TRBJ2-1; without DNA, the TCRdb call of TRBD2 cannot be checked. The TCR comes from a human donor with ulcerative colitis or Crohn's disease, or a healthy co-twin of an affected twin (not recorded which). The CDR3 sequence is CATSDVAGGFNEQFF.